This TCR beta chain appears in the sequencing data of a study of T cell responses to AZD1222 COVID-19 vaccine. As to this clone: The antigen is unknown.

Germline assignment: CDR1 SGHVS and CDR2 FNYEAQ. The CDR3 length is 13 residues. V lost 0 bases and J lost 5, with 6 bases in between. Notes on the study in general: Spike-specific TCR repertoires showed rising breadth and depth after two AZD1222 doses.

Here immunoSEQ multiplex PCR was the method, and the copy in TCRdb shows in-frame clones only, minus some. The sample yields 100,000 or so clones, about 89% seen once. This sequence joins TRBV7-6 and TRBJ2-3; D not resolved. This receptor was taken from an adult in good health. Sample: peripheral blood, taken on day 0 of AZD1222 vaccination. The CDR3 DNA reads as TGTGCCAGCAGCTTAGCGAGGCTAGATACGCAGTATTTT. Translated: CASSLARLDTQYF.